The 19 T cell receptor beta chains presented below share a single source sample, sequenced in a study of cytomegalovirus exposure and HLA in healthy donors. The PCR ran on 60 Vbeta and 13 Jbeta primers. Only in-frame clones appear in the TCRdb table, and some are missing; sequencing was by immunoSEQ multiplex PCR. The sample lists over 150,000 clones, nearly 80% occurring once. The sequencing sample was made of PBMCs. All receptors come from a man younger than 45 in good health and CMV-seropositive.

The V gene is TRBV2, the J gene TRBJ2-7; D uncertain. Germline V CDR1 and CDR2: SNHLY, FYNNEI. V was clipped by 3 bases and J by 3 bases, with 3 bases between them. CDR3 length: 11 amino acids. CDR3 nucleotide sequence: TGTGCCAGCAGTGATCGCTACGAGCAGTACTTC. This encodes CASSDRYEQYF. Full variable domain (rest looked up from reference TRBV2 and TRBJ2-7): EPEVTQTPSHQVTQMGQEVILRCVPISNHLYFYWYRQILGQKVEFLVSFYNNEISEKSEIFDDQFSVERPDGSNFTLKIRSTKLEDSAMYFCASSDRYEQYFGPGTRLTVT.

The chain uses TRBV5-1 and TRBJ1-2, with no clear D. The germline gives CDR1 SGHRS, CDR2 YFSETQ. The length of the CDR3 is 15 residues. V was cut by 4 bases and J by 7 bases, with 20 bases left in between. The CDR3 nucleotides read TGCGCCAGCAGCGTAGAGGGTCGGGGAGCTGGTGGCTACACCTTC. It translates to CASSVEGRGAGGYTF.

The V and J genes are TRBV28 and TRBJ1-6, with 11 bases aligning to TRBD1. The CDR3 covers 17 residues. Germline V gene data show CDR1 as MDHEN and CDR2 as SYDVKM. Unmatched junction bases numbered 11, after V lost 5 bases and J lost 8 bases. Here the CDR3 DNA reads TGTGCCAGCAGTCCCACCGGGACAGGGGGAGGTTATTCACCCCTCCACTTT. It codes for CASSPTGTGGGYSPLHF.

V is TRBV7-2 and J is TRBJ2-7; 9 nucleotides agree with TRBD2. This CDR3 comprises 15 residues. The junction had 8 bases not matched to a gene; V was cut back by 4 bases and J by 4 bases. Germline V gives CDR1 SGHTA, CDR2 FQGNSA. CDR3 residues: CASSSVSGSGYEQYF. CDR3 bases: TGTGCCAGCAGCTCGGTTAGCGGGAGCGGTTACGAGCAGTACTTC.

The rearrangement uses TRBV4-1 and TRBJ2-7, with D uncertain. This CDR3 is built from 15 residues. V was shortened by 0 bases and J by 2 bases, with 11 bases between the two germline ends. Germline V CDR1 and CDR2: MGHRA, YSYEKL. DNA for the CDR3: TGCGCCAGCAGCCAAGACCGAACGCCTACCTACGAGCAGTACTTC. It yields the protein CASSQDRTPTYEQYF.

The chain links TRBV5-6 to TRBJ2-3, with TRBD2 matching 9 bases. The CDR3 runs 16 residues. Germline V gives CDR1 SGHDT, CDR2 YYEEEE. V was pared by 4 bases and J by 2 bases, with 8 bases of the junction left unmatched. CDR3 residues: CASSPGLATYTDTQYF. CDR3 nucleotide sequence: TGTGCCAGCAGCCCCGGACTAGCGACTTACACAGATACGCAGTATTTT.

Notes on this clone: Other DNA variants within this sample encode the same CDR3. The CDR3 DNA follows: TGTGCCAGCAGCTTAGAATTCGGGAGAGACTACGAGCAGTACTTC. Its protein product is CASSLEFGRDYEQYF. The J gene is TRBJ2-7, the V gene TRBV11-2; perhaps TRBD2 as D (6 bases). The CDR3 loop spans 15 amino acids. The V end lost 0 bases, the J end lost 3 bases, and 12 bases lay between the germline ends. The germline gives CDR1 SGHAT, CDR2 FQNNGV.

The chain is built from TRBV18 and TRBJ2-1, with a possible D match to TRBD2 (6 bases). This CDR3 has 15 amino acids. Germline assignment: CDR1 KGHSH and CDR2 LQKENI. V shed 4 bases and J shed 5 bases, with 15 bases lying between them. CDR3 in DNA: TGTGCCAGCTCACTCCGGGACTTGCCCAACAATGAGCAGTTCTTC. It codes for CASSLRDLPNNEQFF.

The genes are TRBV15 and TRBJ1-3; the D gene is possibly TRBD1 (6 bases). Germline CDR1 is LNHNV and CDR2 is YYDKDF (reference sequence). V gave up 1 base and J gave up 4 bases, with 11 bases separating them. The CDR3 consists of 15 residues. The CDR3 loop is CATSRGGGQGNTIYF. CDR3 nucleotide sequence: TGTGCCACCAGCAGAGGAGGAGGACAGGGAAACACCATATATTTT.

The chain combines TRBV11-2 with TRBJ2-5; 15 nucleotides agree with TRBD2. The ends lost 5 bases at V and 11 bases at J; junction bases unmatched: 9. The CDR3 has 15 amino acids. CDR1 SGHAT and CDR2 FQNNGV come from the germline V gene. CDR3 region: CASSIGLAGGFEQYF. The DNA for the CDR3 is TGTGCCAGCAGCATCGGACTAGCGGGAGGGTTTGAGCAGTACTTC.

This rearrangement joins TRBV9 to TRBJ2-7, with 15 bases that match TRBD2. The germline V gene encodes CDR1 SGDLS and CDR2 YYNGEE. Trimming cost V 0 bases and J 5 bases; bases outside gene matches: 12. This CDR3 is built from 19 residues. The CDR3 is CASSVVPGLAGGSNDEQYF. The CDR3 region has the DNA TGTGCCAGCAGCGTAGTACCGGGACTAGCGGGAGGCTCGAACGACGAGCAGTACTTC.

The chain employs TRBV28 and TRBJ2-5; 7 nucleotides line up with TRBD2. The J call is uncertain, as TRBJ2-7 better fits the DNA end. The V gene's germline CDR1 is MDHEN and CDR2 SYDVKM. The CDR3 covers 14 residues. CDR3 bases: TGTGCCAGCAGCCCCCGGCTAGCGGACTACGAGCAGTACTTC. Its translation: CASSPRLADYEQYF.

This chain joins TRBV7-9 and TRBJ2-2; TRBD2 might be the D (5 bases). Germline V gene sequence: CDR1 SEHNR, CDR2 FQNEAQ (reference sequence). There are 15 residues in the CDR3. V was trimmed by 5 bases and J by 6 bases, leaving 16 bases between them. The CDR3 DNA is TGTGCCAGCAGCGAACCCCGACTACCCCCCGGGGAGCTGTTTTTT. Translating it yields CASSEPRLPPGELFF.

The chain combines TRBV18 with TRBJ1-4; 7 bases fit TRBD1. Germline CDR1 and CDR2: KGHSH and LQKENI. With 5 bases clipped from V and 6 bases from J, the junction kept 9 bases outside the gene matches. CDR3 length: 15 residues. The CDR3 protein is CASSARQGTDEKLFF. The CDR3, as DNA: TGTGCCAGCTCAGCAAGACAGGGAACGGATGAAAAACTGTTTTTT.

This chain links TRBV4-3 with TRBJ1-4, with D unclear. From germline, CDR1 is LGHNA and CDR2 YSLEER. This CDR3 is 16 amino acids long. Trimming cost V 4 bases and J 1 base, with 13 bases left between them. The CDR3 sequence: CASSPNSEGTNEKLFF. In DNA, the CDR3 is TGCGCCAGCAGCCCCAATTCAGAGGGAACTAATGAAAAACTGTTTTTT.

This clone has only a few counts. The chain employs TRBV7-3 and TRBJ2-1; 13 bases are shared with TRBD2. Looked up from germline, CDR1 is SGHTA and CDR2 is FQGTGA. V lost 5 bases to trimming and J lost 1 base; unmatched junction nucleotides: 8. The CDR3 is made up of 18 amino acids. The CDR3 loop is CASSPWTSGRASYNEQFF. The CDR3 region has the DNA TGTGCCAGCAGCCCCTGGACTAGCGGGAGAGCGTCCTACAATGAGCAGTTCTTC.

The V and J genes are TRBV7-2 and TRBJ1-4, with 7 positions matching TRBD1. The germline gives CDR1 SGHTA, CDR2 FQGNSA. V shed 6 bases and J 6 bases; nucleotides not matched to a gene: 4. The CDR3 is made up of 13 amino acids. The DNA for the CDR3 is TGTGCCAGCAGACAGGGGCCGGATGAAAAACTGTTTTTT. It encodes CASRQGPDEKLFF.

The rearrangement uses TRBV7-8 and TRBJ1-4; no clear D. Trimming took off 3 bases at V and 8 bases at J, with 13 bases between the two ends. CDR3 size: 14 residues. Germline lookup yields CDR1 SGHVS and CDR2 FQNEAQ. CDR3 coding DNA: TGTGCCAGCAGCTTTGGGAGCCCTAGGGAAAAACTGTTTTTT. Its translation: CASSFGSPREKLFF.

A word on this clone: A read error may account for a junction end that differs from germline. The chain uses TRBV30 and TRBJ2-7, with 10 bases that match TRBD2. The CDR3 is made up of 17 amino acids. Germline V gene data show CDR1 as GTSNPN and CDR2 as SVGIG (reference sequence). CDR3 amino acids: CAWRDTVRTSGTYGQYF. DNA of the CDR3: TGTGCCTGGAGGGACACGGTACGGACTAGCGGCACCTACGGGCAGTACTTC.